A single sample is the source of the 29 T cell receptor beta chains below, sequenced in a study of neoadjuvant anti-PD-1 for oral cavity cancer. Produced via immunoSEQ multiplex PCR; TCRdb's table is partial and in-frame only. This table has tens of thousands of clones, about four fifths appearing once. Sequencing was performed on PBMCs, taken before nivolumab (anti-PD-1) treatment. The receptors derive from a person between 35 and 79 years old with oral cavity squamous cell carcinoma.

V is TRBV9 and J is TRBJ2-1; 9 bases map to TRBD2. Trimming at V came to 0 bases and at J to 6 bases, leaving 4 bases not matched to a gene. From germline, CDR1 is SGDLS and CDR2 YYNGEE. This CDR3 region has 15 residues. The DNA for the CDR3 is TGTGCCAGCAGCGTAGTAGCTAGCGGGGCCAATGAGCAGTTCTTC. This sequence encodes CASSVVASGANEQFF. Filled out from reference TRBV9 and TRBJ2-1, the complete variable domain reads DSGVTQTPKHLITATGQRVTLRCSPRSGDLSVYWYQQSLDQGLQFLIQYYNGEERAKGNILERFSAQQFPDLHSELNLSSLELGDSALYFCASSVVASGANEQFFGPGTRLTVL.

V is TRBV7-6 and J is TRBJ2-1; no firm D call. Deletions cut 4 bases from V and 7 bases from J, with 17 bases between. The germline CDR1 and CDR2 sequences are SGHVS and FNYEAQ. This CDR3 has 15 residues. In nucleotides, the CDR3 is TGTGCCAGCAGCTCGCAAGTCCATATTCGTAATGAGCAGTTCTTC. This codes for CASSSQVHIRNEQFF.

This clone has a single count. The V gene is TRBV6-5, the J gene TRBJ1-5, with D uncertain. Germline-derived CDR1 and CDR2 are MNHEY and SVGAGI. The CDR3 contains 13 residues. Between the trimmed V and J ends, which lost 2 bases and 1 base, there was a span of 3 bases. The DNA of the CDR3 is TGTGCCAGCAGTTACGACAGCAATCAGCCCCAGCATTTT. It yields the protein CASSYDSNQPQHF.

This clone turned up a few times. V usage is TRBV6-1 and J usage is TRBJ2-3; 13 bases are shared with TRBD2. Germline lookup yields CDR1 MNHNS and CDR2 SASEGT. The junction had 7 bases not matched to a gene; V was cut back by 1 base and J by 0 bases. The CDR3 totals 19 residues. The CDR3 reads CASSEGLAGGPSSTDTQYF. CDR3 nucleotides: TGTGCCAGCAGTGAAGGACTAGCGGGGGGCCCCTCTAGCACAGATACGCAGTATTTT.

CDR3 sequence (DNA): TGTGCCAGCAGCGTGGGCAGGGACCCCTCAGCGGACGAGCAGTACTTC. Amino acid sequence: CASSVGRDPSADEQYF. The V call is TRBV9, the J call TRBJ2-7; D assignment may be TRBD1 or TRBD2 (5 bases each). Trimming stripped 2 bases from V and 5 bases from J, with 20 bases between. Germline CDR1 reads SGDLS; CDR2 reads YYNGEE. The CDR3 runs to 16 residues. Together with reference TRBV9 and TRBJ2-7, the CDR3 gives the full variable domain: DSGVTQTPKHLITATGQRVTLRCSPRSGDLSVYWYQQSLDQGLQFLIQYYNGEERAKGNILERFSAQQFPDLHSELNLSSLELGDSALYFCASSVGRDPSADEQYFGPGTRLTVT.

The chain uses TRBV5-8 and TRBJ2-7; D is perhaps TRBD2 (5 bases). V dropped 5 bases and J dropped 1 base, with 13 bases sitting between them. This CDR3 region has 14 residues. Germline assignment: CDR1 SGHTS and CDR2 YDEGEE. CDR3 residues: CASSPGRGSYEQYF. DNA of the CDR3: TGTGCCAGCAGTCCGGGGAGAGGGTCCTACGAGCAGTACTTC.

The chain has TRBV2 and TRBJ1-1; 7 bases map to TRBD1. Losses at the gene ends were 5 bases for V and 7 bases for J; bases not matched to a gene: 7. From germline, CDR1 is SNHLY and CDR2 FYNNEI. This CDR3 spans 13 amino acids. The CDR3 DNA follows: TGTGCCAGCAGTAGACAGGGCCTTCTTGAAGCTTTCTTT. It translates to CASSRQGLLEAFF.

The gene calls are TRBV4-2 and TRBJ2-7; TRBD1 matches 9 bases. V shed 6 bases, J shed 2 bases, and the junction held 5 bases outside the gene matches. Germline V gene sequence: CDR1 LGHNA, CDR2 YNFKEQ. The CDR3 covers 14 residues. CDR3 loop: CASRTGTGPYEQYF. In nucleotides, the CDR3 is TGTGCCAGCAGGACCGGGACAGGGCCCTACGAGCAGTACTTC.

V is TRBV30 and J is TRBJ1-1; a possible D gene is TRBD1 (5 bases). Germline V gives CDR1 GTSNPN, CDR2 SVGIG (reference sequence). The length of the CDR3 is 15 residues. V lost 2 bases to trimming and J lost 0 bases, with 13 bases between them. For the CDR3, the DNA is TGTGCCTGGAGTCGTCAAGGACACCTGAACACTGAAGCTTTCTTT. This sequence encodes CAWSRQGHLNTEAFF.

The chain employs TRBV5-6 and TRBJ1-1; D not certain. CDR1 is SGHDT and CDR2 is YYEEEE in the germline V gene. This CDR3 has 15 amino acids. V was clipped by 4 bases and J by 4 bases, with 17 bases between them. In DNA form, the CDR3 reads TGTGCCAGCAGCCCTGAGGCCTACCGAGGCACTGAAGCTTTCTTT. Residues: CASSPEAYRGTEAFF.

CDR3 nucleotide sequence: TGTGCCAGCAGCTTAAACAGCCAGAACACTGAAGCTTTCTTT. Amino acid sequence: CASSLNSQNTEAFF. The gene calls are TRBV7-2 and TRBJ1-1; D unresolved. There are 14 residues in the CDR3. Germline values: CDR1 SGHTA, CDR2 FQGNSA. The ends were cut back, 2 bases at V and 1 base at J, with 8 bases in the middle.

The CDR3 sequence: CASSTHMGIWGTEAFF. The CDR3 region has the DNA TGTGCCAGTAGTACTCATATGGGGATTTGGGGCACTGAAGCTTTCTTT. The chain carries TRBV19 and TRBJ1-1; D is uncertain. The CDR3 loop spans 16 amino acids. The V end lost 4 bases, the J end lost 4 bases, and 19 bases lay between the germline ends. Germline assignment: CDR1 LNHDA and CDR2 SQIVND (reference sequence).

This clone showed up just once. The gene calls are TRBV29-1 and TRBJ2-3; 10 bases are shared with TRBD2. Germline loops: CDR1 SQVTM, CDR2 ANQGSEA. The CDR3 length is 14 residues. After removal of 6 bases from V and 1 base from J, the junction contained 4 bases not matched to a gene. The CDR3 loop reads CSVAAGGGTDTQYF. The CDR3 nucleotides read TGCAGCGTGGCAGCGGGAGGGGGCACAGATACGCAGTATTTT.

The rearrangement joins TRBV27 to TRBJ1-5; D is undetermined. This CDR3 region has 17 residues. CDR1 is MNHEY, CDR2 SMNVEV, per germline (reference sequence). The ends were cut back, 2 bases at V and 2 bases at J, with 16 bases in the middle. CDR3 bases: TGTGCCAGCAGTTTAGAAGTGGCAGATGGGCGCAATCAGCCCCAGCATTTT. The encoded protein is CASSLEVADGRNQPQHF.

The chain uses TRBV6-1 and TRBJ1-4, with D possibly matching TRBD1 (6 bases). Germline CDR1 and CDR2: MNHNS and SASEGT. The V end was cut by 2 bases, the J end by 8 bases, with 12 bases between. This CDR3 region has 14 residues. In nucleotides, the CDR3 is TGTGCCAGCAGTGAACCCGGAGGGGGGGAAAAACTGTTTTTT. Amino acid sequence: CASSEPGGGEKLFF.

The gene calls are TRBV5-1 and TRBJ2-5, with D perhaps TRBD1 (6 bases). Deletions cut 5 bases from V and 5 bases from J, with 16 bases between. Germline CDR1 is SGHRS and CDR2 is YFSETQ. The CDR3 contains 14 residues. The CDR3 nucleotides read TGCGCCAGCAGACCTAGCAGGGGAAGGGAGACCCAGTACTTC. This gives the protein CASRPSRGRETQYF.

This chain uses TRBV9 with TRBJ1-5, with D unresolved. Trimming cost V 0 bases and J 0 bases, with 7 bases left between them. Germline V gives CDR1 SGDLS, CDR2 YYNGEE. The CDR3 consists of 15 residues. CDR3 protein: CASSVGHVSNQPQHF. CDR3 DNA sequence: TGTGCCAGCAGCGTAGGACATGTTAGCAATCAGCCCCAGCATTTT.

The V gene is TRBV29-1, the J gene TRBJ1-2; a weak D match, TRBD1 (6 bases). V dropped 0 bases and J dropped 4 bases, with 18 bases sitting between them. The CDR3 runs to 16 residues. Germline V CDR1 and CDR2: SQVTM, ANQGSEA. The CDR3 bases are TGCAGCGTTGAAGATCGGGGGGCAGGGTCAAGCTATGGCTACACCTTC. Encoded protein: CSVEDRGAGSSYGYTF.

The chain has TRBV19 and TRBJ1-5; D not resolved. This CDR3 is 13 amino acids long. Deletions cut 8 bases from V and 3 bases from J, with 11 bases between. CDR1 is LNHDA, CDR2 SQIVND, per germline (reference sequence). The CDR3 loop reads CASSASVNQPQHF. Written as DNA, the CDR3 is TGTGCCAGTTCCGCCTCGGTCAATCAGCCCCAGCATTTT.

The chain combines TRBV4-1 with TRBJ1-1; D is perhaps TRBD1 (5 bases). Germline CDR1 is MGHRA and CDR2 is YSYEKL. The germline V and J ends were trimmed by 3 bases and 7 bases, with 18 bases remaining between them. The CDR3 sequence is 15 residues long. The CDR3 region is CASSHGTTRIYEAFF. The CDR3 DNA follows: TGCGCCAGCAGCCATGGGACGACCCGGATCTATGAAGCTTTCTTT.

V and J are TRBV2 and TRBJ1-1; 12 bases line up with TRBD1. The CDR3 loop spans 13 amino acids. CDR1 and CDR2 from the germline V gene are SNHLY and FYNNEI. V dropped 8 bases and J dropped 8; count of bases not matched to a gene: 6. The CDR3 region has the DNA TGTGCCAGCCAGGGACAGGGGGCTCGCGAAGCTTTCTTT. Its protein product is CASQGQGAREAFF.

The chain links TRBV7-9 to TRBJ2-1; either TRBD1 or TRBD2 may fit D (5 bases each). Germline-derived CDR1 and CDR2 are SEHNR and FQNEAQ (reference sequence). CDR3 length: 15 amino acids. Between the trimmed V and J ends, which lost 1 base and 7 bases, there was a span of 14 bases. DNA of the CDR3: TGTGCCAGCAGCTTAGTATTGGGGGAGTGGAATGAGCAGTTCTTC. Translation: CASSLVLGEWNEQFF.

V and J are TRBV4-2 and TRBJ1-2; a possible D gene is TRBD1 (5 bases). The CDR3 totals 19 residues. V was pared by 0 bases and J by 3 bases, with 23 bases between. The germline gives CDR1 LGHNA, CDR2 YNFKEQ. CDR3: CASSQDAQGLVSQHYGYTF. Written as DNA, the CDR3 is TGTGCCAGCAGCCAAGATGCGCAGGGACTCGTAAGTCAGCACTATGGCTACACCTTC.

Notes on this clone: The junction differs from germline at one of its ends, possibly a read error. The gene calls are TRBV7-7 and TRBJ2-5; no firm D call. The CDR3 spans 14 residues. Germline CDR1 and CDR2: SSHAT and FNYEAQ (reference sequence). The CDR3 nucleotides are TGTGCTAGCAGCTTCGCGCCGCAGTCGGAGACCCAGTACTTC. This gives the protein CASSFAPQSETQYF.

The chain links TRBV2 to TRBJ1-1; D perhaps matches TRBD1 (5 bases). Germline CDR1 SNHLY, CDR2 FYNNEI. V was clipped by 6 bases and J by 11 bases, with 19 bases between them. CDR3 length: 13 residues. CDR3 sequence (DNA): TGTGCCAGCAGGGCCAATAATGGGGGGATGGCTTTCTTT. This gives the protein CASRANNGGMAFF.

This clone was recorded only once. The chain combines TRBV25-1 with TRBJ2-1, with 11 bases that match TRBD2. The germline gives CDR1 MGHDK, CDR2 SYGVNS. J gave up 10 bases and V 4 bases, and 6 bases lay outside the gene matches. The CDR3 runs 14 residues. CDR3 in amino acids: CASSGGTSGREQFF. DNA of the CDR3: TGTGCCAGCAGTGGGGGGACTAGCGGAAGGGAGCAGTTCTTC.

The V call is TRBV27, the J call TRBJ1-5, with 7 bases aligning to TRBD1. Germline CDR1 MNHEY, CDR2 SMNVEV (reference sequence). Losses at the gene ends were 0 bases for V and 4 bases for J; bases not matched to a gene: 6. The CDR3 sequence is 16 residues long. The chain's CDR3 is CASSLSAQGINQPQHF. The CDR3 DNA follows: TGTGCCAGCAGTTTATCGGCACAGGGGATTAATCAGCCCCAGCATTTT.

This chain uses TRBV2 with TRBJ2-3; D is possibly TRBD2 (5 bases). The ends were cut back, 7 bases at V and 0 bases at J, with 8 bases in the middle. The CDR3 spans 13 residues. Germline loops: CDR1 SNHLY, CDR2 FYNNEI. CDR3 nucleotide sequence: TGTGCCAGCAACCGGGGAAGCACAGATACGCAGTATTTT. This sequence encodes CASNRGSTDTQYF.

This clone was picked up one time. The chain is built from TRBV4-2 and TRBJ2-6, with D perhaps being TRBD1 or TRBD2 (5 bases each). V dropped 4 bases and J dropped 0 bases, with 13 bases sitting between them. CDR1 LGHNA and CDR2 YNFKEQ come from the germline V gene. The CDR3 consists of 17 residues. The DNA for the CDR3 is TGTGCCAGCAGCCCTACCCGGGGCCGCTCTGGGGCCAACGTCCTGACTTTC. Translated: CASSPTRGRSGANVLTF.